This record concerns one T cell receptor beta chain sequence. This entry comes from a study of shared clonotypes between healthy human individuals. Overall study context: The people who gave samples were a couple of women and three men aged 18 to 49.

Per the study methods: Filtering of immunoSEQ junctional sequences could not match full-length read filtering. Sequencing was performed with immunoSEQ multiplex PCR; in TCRdb, only in-frame clones are kept and a portion is missing. V and J calls and clone size are copied from that table; D and trimming were computed from the DNA. This table has some 1,600,000 clones, around 98% appearing once. Everyone who donated was a Caucasian adult who lived in Nashville, Tennessee. Germline-derived CDR1 and CDR2 are MNHNS and SASEGT. V was trimmed by 6 bases and J by 6 bases, leaving 11 bases between them. The length of the CDR3 is 12 residues.

The V call is TRBV6-1, the J call TRBJ1-2, with D unresolved. The sample consisted of naive CD4+ T cells sorted from blood. Specified subset: CD45RA+ positively selected. The receptor's source is a man aged 30 to 39 in good health. The CDR3 DNA is TGTGCCAGCAGCAGGACCATCCATGGCTACACCTTC. Its protein is CASSRTIHGYTF.